This T cell receptor beta chain was retrieved from a study of graft-versus-host responses after intestinal transplantation. In the study overall: Those transplanted obtained multivisceral, liver-intestinal, or isolated intestinal grafts. Induction using anti-thymocyte globulin, followed by tacrolimus and steroids for roughly 3 years, was given to all recipients. Points from the study as a whole: With peak circulating GvH clone levels came an association with early post-transplant HvG declines. Recipient-marrow GvH clones were detected, some having first appeared in ileum or blood.

Points on this clone: Its antigen is not known.

Per the germline V gene, CDR1 is ENHRY and CDR2 is SYGVKD. The CDR3 covers 13 residues. V was shortened by 2 bases and J by 4 bases, with 8 bases between the two germline ends. This table comes from immunoSEQ multiplex PCR, and its TCRdb copy is limited to in-frame clones, with some not included. Of about 85,000 clones in the sample, 85% to 95% were seen once. The chain has TRBV10-3 and TRBJ1-2; the D gene is possibly TRBD1 (5 bases). This clonotype was obtained from a human donor who was the organ donor for an intestinal transplant. The sequences come from unstimulated CD8+ T cells sorted from spleen or lymph node cells, collected before transplant. The DNA for the CDR3 is TGTGCCATCAGTGAGCCAGGGTTCTATGGCTACACCTTC. This encodes CAISEPGFYGYTF.